One and the same sample provided the 10 T cell receptor beta chains below, sequenced in a study of cytomegalovirus exposure and HLA in healthy donors. The PCR was carried out with 60 Vbeta primers and 13 Jbeta primers. The table came from immunoSEQ multiplex PCR; TCRdb's copy has only in-frame clones and leaves some out. The sample comprises about 120,000 clones, 6.5% to 9.5% of which are singletons, and 5% to 6.5% rests with the top ten. Sequences were obtained from PBMCs. The receptor source for this set is a woman aged 40 to 50 in good health and CMV-seropositive.

The V and J genes are TRBV9 and TRBJ2-3; perhaps TRBD2 as D (6 bases). Trimming cost V 2 bases and J 6 bases, with 16 bases left between them. The CDR3 consists of 15 residues. CDR1 SGDLS and CDR2 YYNGEE come from the germline V gene. The CDR3 bases are TGTGCCAGCAGCGTTAGCGGTGGGAGTTGGGATACGCAGTATTTT. Translation gives CASSVSGGSWDTQYF.

The gene calls are TRBV7-9 and TRBJ2-7; D perhaps matches TRBD2 (6 bases). V was shortened by 5 bases and J by 2 bases, with 16 bases between the two germline ends. Germline V gene data show CDR1 as SEHNR and CDR2 as FQNEAQ (reference sequence). CDR3 length: 15 residues. The CDR3 coding sequence is TGTGCCAGCAGCGCCGGGACTGTCCTCGCCTACGAGCAGTACTTC. This encodes CASSAGTVLAYEQYF.

This clone was seen only a few times. The CDR3 protein is CASSFLGRGLYNEAFF. CDR3 in DNA: TGTGCCAGCAGCTTCCTCGGCAGGGGGTTGTATAATGAAGCTTTCTTT. The chain uses TRBV13 and TRBJ1-1; TRBD1 agrees at 7 bases. Germline CDR1 and CDR2: PRHDT and FYEKMQ (reference sequence). CDR3 length equals 16 residues. With V trimmed by 3 bases and J by 7 bases, 14 bases remained unmatched. The full variable domain, with the rest looked up from reference TRBV13 and TRBJ1-1, is AAGVIQSPRHLIKEKRETATLKCYPIPRHDTVYWYQQGPGQDPQFLISFYEKMQSDKGSIPDRFSAQQFSDYHSELNMSSLELGDSALYFCASSFLGRGLYNEAFFGQGTRLTVV.

V usage is TRBV30 and J usage is TRBJ1-5; 10 nucleotides line up with TRBD1. The CDR3 extends over 15 amino acids. Germline-derived CDR1 and CDR2 are GTSNPN and SVGIG (reference sequence). After removal of 3 bases from V and 6 bases from J, the junction contained 8 bases not matched to a gene. The CDR3, as DNA: TGTGCCTGGAGCCTGATGGACAGGGGGAGTCAGCCCCAGCATTTT. Translation gives CAWSLMDRGSQPQHF.

This clone was seen a handful of times. The J gene is TRBJ1-1, the V gene TRBV19, with D perhaps TRBD1 (6 bases). Looked up from germline, CDR1 is LNHDA and CDR2 is SQIVND (reference sequence). The CDR3 extends over 17 amino acids. Trimming removed 3 bases from V and 2 bases from J, with 19 bases in between. As DNA, the CDR3 is TGTGCCAGTAGTATTGGCCAGGGTGTAGGGGGTAACACTGAAGCTTTCTTT. Protein: CASSIGQGVGGNTEAFF.

This clone has just a few counts. The CDR3 reads CASSLLTGNTEAFF. In DNA form, the CDR3 reads TGTGCCAGCAGCCTTCTAACGGGGAACACTGAAGCTTTCTTT. The rearrangement links TRBV7-9 to TRBJ1-1; the D is unclear. CDR3 length: 14 residues. Trimming stripped 5 bases from V and 1 base from J, with 11 bases between. CDR1 is SEHNR and CDR2 is FQNEAQ in the germline V gene (reference sequence).

This clone turned up a few times. The V call is TRBV2, the J call TRBJ1-1; D gene unclear. The germline V and J ends were trimmed by 6 bases and 4 bases, with 15 bases remaining between them. Germline CDR1 and CDR2: SNHLY and FYNNEI. CDR3 length: 14 amino acids. The CDR3 DNA sequence: TGTGCCAGCAGGAGGGAGCAACCCTCCACTGAAGCTTTCTTT. It specifies CASRREQPSTEAFF.

The gene calls are TRBV25-1 and TRBJ1-5; D might be TRBD1 (6 bases). The CDR3 extends over 16 amino acids. V gave up 1 base and J gave up 2 bases, with 12 bases separating them. From germline, CDR1 is MGHDK and CDR2 SYGVNS. CDR3 in DNA: TGTGCCAGCAGTGAATTTGGGGGCTCTGGCAATCAGCCCCAGCATTTT. It specifies CASSEFGGSGNQPQHF.

The chain carries TRBV6-1 and TRBJ1-4; D remains ambiguous. Trimming shortened V by 2 bases and J by 1 base, and 8 bases separated the two germline ends. Germline lookup yields CDR1 MNHNS and CDR2 SASEGT. There are 15 residues in the CDR3. CDR3 region: CASSEWAGTNEKLFF. CDR3 bases: TGTGCCAGCAGTGAATGGGCGGGAACTAATGAAAAACTGTTTTTT.

The genes are TRBV7-6 and TRBJ2-2, with TRBD1 as a possible D gene (5 bases). Germline V gene data show CDR1 as SGHVS and CDR2 as FNYEAQ. The CDR3 loop spans 15 amino acids. V dropped 5 bases and J dropped 0 bases, with 10 bases sitting between them. CDR3 sequence reads: CASSQDRPNTGELFF. CDR3 DNA sequence: TGTGCCAGCAGCCAAGACAGACCGAACACCGGGGAGCTGTTTTTT. Using reference TRBV7-6 and TRBJ2-2 for the parts outside the CDR3, the full variable domain is GAGVSQSPRYKVTKRGQDVALRCDPISGHVSLYWYRQALGQGPEFLTYFNYEAQQDKSGLPNDRFSAERPEGSISTLTIQRTEQRDSAMYRCASSQDRPNTGELFFGEGSRLTVL.